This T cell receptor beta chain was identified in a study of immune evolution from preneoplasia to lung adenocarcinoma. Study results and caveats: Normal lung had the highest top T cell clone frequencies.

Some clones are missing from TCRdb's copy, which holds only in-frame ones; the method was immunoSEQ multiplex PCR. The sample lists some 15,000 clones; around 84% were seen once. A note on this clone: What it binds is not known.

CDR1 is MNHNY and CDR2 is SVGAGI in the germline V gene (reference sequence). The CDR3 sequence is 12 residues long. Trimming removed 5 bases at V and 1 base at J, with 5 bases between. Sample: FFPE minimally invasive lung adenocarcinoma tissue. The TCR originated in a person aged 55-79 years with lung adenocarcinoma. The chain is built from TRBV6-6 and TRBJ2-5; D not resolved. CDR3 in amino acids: CASSLAQETQYF. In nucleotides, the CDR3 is TGTGCCAGCAGTCTGGCCCAAGAGACCCAGTACTTC.